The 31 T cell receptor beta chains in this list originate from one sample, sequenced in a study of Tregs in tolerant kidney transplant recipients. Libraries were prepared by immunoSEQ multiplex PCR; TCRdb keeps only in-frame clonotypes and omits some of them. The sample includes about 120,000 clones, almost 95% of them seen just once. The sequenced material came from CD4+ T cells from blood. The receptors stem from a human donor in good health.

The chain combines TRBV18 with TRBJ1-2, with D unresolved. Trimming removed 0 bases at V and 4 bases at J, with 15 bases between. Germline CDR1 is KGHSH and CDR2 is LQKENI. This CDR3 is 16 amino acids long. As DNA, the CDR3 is TGTGCCAGCTCACCACCGAGATTTAACAAGATCTATGGCTACACCTTC. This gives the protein CASSPPRFNKIYGYTF.

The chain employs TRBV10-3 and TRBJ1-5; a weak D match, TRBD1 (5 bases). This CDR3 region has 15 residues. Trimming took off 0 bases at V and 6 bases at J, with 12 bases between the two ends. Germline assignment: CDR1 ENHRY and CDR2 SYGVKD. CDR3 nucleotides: TGTGCCATCAGTGAGTCGGGGGGAGCGGCTCAGCCCCAGCATTTT. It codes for CAISESGGAAQPQHF.

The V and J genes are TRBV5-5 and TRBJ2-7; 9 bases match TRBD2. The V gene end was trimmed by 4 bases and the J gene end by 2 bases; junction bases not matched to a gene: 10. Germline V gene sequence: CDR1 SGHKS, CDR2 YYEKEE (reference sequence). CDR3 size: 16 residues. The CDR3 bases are TGTGCCAGCAGCCGCGGTTTCTCTAGCGGGACCTACGAGCAGTACTTC. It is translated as CASSRGFSSGTYEQYF.

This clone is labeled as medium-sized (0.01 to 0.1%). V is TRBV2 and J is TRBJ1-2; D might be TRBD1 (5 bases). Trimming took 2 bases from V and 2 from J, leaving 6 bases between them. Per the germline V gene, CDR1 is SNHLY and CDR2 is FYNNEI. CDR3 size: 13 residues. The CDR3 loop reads CASSERQNYGYTF. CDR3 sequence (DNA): TGTGCCAGCAGTGAAAGACAGAACTATGGCTACACCTTC.

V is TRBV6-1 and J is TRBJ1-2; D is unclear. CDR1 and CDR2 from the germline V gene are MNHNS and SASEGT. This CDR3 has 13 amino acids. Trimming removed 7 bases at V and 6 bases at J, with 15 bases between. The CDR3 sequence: CASTTNRVHGYTF. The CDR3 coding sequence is TGTGCCAGCACCACGAACCGGGTCCATGGCTACACCTTC.

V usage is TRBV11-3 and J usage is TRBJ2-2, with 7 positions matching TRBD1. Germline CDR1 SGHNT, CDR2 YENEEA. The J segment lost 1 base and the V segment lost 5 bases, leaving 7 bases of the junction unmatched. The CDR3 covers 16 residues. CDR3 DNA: TGTGCCAGCAGCCCCCCACAGGGGAAGAACACCGGGGAGCTGTTTTTT. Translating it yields CASSPPQGKNTGELFF. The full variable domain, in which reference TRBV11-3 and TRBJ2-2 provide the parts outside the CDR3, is EAGVVQSPRYKIIEKKQPVAFWCNPISGHNTLYWYLQNLGQGPELLIRYENEEAVDDSQLPKDRFSAERLKGVDSTLKIQPAELGDSAVYLCASSPPQGKNTGELFFGEGSRLTVL.

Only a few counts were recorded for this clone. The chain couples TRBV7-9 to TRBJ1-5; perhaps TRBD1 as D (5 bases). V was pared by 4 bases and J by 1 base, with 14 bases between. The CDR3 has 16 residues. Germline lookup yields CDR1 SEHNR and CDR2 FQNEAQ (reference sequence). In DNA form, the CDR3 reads TGTGCCAGCAGCTCAACCTGGGGGGGGAGCAATCAGCCCCAGCATTTT. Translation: CASSSTWGGSNQPQHF.

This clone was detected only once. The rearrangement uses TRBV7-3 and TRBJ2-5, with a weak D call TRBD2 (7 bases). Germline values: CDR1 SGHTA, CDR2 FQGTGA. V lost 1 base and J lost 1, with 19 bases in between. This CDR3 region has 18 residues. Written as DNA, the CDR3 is TGTGCCAGCAGCTTAAATCCCCCGGGGGCGGGGGCCCAAGAGACCCAGTACTTC. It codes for CASSLNPPGAGAQETQYF.

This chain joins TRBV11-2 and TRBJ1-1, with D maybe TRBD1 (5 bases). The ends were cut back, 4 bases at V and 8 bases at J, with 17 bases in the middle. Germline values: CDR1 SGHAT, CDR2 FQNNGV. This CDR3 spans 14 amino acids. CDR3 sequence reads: CASSWSRDPVEAFF. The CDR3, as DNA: TGTGCCAGCAGCTGGTCCCGGGACCCCGTCGAAGCTTTCTTT.

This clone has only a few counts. The CDR3 DNA sequence: TGTGCCAGTAGTATAGTGCAGAATGAGCAGTTCTTC. As protein: CASSIVQNEQFF. The chain couples TRBV19 to TRBJ2-1; D is undetermined. In germline, CDR1 is LNHDA, CDR2 SQIVND (reference sequence). The CDR3 length is 12 residues. Between the trimmed V and J ends, which lost 1 base and 7 bases, there was a span of 5 bases.

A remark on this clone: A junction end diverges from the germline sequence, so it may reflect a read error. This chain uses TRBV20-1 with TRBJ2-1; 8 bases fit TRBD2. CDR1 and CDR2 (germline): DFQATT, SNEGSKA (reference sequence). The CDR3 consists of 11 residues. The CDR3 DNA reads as TGCAGTGCTAGAGAGAGTAGCGGGGCAATCTTC. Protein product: CSARESSGAIF.

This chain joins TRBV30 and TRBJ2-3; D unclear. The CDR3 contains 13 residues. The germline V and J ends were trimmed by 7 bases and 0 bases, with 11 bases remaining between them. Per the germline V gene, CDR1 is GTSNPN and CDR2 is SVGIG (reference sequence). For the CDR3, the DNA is TGTGCCTCACACTCTCCTAGCACAGATACGCAGTATTTT. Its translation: CASHSPSTDTQYF.

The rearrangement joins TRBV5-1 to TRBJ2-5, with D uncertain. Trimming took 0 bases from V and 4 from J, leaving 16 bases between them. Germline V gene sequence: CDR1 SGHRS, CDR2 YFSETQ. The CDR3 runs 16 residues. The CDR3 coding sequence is TGCGCCAGCAGCTTGGGTCCAGGAACGGGTGGAGAGACCCAGTACTTC. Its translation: CASSLGPGTGGETQYF. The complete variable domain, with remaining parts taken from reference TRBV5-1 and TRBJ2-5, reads KAGVTQTPRYLIKTRGQQVTLSCSPISGHRSVSWYQQTPGQGLQFLFEYFSETQRNKGNFPGRFSGRQFSNSRSEMNVSTLELGDSALYLCASSLGPGTGGETQYFGPGTRLLVL.

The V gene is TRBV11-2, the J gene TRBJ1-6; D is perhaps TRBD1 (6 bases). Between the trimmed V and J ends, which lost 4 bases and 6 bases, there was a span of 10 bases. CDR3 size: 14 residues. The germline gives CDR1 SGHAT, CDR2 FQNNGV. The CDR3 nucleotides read TGTGCCAGCAGCTCTCACAGGGCTAATTCACCCCTCCACTTT. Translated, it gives CASSSHRANSPLHF.

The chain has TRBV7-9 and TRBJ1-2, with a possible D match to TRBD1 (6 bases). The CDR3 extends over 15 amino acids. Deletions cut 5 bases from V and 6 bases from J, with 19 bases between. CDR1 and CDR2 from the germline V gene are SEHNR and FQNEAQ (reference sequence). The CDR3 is CASSHRRQEENGYTF. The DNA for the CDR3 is TGTGCCAGCAGCCATAGGAGACAGGAGGAGAATGGCTACACCTTC.

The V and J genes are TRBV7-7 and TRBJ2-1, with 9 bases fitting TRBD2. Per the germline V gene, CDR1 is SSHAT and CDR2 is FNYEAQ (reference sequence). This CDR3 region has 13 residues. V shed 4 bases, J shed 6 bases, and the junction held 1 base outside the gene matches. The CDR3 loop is CASSSGLANEQFF. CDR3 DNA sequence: TGTGCCAGCAGCTCGGGACTAGCCAATGAGCAGTTCTTC.

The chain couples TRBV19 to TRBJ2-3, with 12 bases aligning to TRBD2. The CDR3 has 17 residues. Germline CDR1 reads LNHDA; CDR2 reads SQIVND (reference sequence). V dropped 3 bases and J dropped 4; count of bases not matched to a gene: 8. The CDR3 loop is CASSIRLAGVSADTQYF. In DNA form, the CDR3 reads TGTGCCAGTAGTATCCGACTAGCGGGAGTCAGCGCAGATACGCAGTATTTT. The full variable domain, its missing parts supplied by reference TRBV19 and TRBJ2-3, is DGGITQSPKYLFRKEGQNVTLSCEQNLNHDAMYWYRQDPGQGLRLIYYSQIVNDFQKGDIAEGYSVSREKKESFPLTVTSAQKNPTAFYLCASSIRLAGVSADTQYFGPGTRLTVL.

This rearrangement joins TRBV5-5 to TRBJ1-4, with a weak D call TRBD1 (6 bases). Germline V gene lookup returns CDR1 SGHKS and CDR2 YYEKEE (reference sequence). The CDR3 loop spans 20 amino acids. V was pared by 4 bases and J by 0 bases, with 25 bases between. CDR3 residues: CASSLNHRETLHATNEKLFF. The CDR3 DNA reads TGTGCCAGCAGCCTGAACCACAGGGAAACCCTCCATGCAACTAATGAAAAACTGTTTTTT.

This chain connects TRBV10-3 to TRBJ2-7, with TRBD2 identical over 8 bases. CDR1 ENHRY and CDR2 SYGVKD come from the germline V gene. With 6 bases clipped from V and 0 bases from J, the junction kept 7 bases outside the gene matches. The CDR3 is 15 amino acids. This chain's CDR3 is CAISAPGGGSYEQYF. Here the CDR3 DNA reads TGTGCCATCAGCGCCCCGGGAGGGGGCTCCTACGAGCAGTACTTC.

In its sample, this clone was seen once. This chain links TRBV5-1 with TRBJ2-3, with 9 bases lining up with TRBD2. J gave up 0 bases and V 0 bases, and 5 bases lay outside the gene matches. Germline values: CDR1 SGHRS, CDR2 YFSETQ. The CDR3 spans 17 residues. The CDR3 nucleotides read TGCGCCAGCAGCTTGGCTAGCGGGGAGCCAAGCACAGATACGCAGTATTTT. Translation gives CASSLASGEPSTDTQYF.

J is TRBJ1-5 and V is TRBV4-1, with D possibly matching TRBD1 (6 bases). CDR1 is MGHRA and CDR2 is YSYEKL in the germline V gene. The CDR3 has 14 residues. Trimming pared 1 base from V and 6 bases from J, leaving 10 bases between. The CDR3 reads CASSQGMGAQPQHF. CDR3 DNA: TGCGCCAGCAGCCAAGGGATGGGGGCTCAGCCCCAGCATTTT.

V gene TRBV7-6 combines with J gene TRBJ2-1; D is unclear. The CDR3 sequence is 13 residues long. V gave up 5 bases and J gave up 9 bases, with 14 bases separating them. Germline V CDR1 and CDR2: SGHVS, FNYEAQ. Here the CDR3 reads CASSRPPNPEQFF. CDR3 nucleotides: TGTGCCAGCAGCAGGCCGCCAAACCCTGAGCAGTTCTTC.

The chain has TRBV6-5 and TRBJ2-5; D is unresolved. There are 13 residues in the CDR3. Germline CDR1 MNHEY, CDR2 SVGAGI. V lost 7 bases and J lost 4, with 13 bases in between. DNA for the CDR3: TGTGCCAGCAACCGCTATAAGGGAGAGACCCAGTACTTC. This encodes CASNRYKGETQYF.

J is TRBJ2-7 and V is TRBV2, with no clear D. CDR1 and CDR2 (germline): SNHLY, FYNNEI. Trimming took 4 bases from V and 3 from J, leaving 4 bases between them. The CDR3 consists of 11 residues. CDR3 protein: CASSVLYEQYF. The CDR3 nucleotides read TGTGCCAGCAGTGTTCTCTACGAGCAGTACTTC. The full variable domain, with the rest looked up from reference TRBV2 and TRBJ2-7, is EPEVTQTPSHQVTQMGQEVILRCVPISNHLYFYWYRQILGQKVEFLVSFYNNEISEKSEIFDDQFSVERPDGSNFTLKIRSTKLEDSAMYFCASSVLYEQYFGPGTRLTVT.

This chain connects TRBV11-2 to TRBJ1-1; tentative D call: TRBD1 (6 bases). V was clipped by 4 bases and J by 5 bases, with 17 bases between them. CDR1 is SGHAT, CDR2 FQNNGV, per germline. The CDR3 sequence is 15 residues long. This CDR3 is CASSSYAGAWTEAFF. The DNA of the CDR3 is TGTGCCAGCAGCTCCTATGCGGGGGCGTGGACTGAAGCTTTCTTT.

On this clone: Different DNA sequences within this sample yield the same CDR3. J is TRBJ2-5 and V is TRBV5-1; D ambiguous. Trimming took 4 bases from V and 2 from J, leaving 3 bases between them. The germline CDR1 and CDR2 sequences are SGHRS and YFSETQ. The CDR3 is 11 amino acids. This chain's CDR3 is CASSIQETQYF. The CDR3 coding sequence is TGCGCCAGCAGCATACAAGAGACCCAGTACTTC. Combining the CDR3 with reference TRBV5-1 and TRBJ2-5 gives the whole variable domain KAGVTQTPRYLIKTRGQQVTLSCSPISGHRSVSWYQQTPGQGLQFLFEYFSETQRNKGNFPGRFSGRQFSNSRSEMNVSTLELGDSALYLCASSIQETQYFGPGTRLLVL.

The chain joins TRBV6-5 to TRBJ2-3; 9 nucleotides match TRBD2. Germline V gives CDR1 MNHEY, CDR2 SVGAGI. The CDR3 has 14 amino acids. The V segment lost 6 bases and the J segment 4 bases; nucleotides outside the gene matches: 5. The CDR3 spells CASRERGVADTQYF. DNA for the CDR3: TGTGCCAGCAGGGAGCGGGGGGTGGCAGATACGCAGTATTTT.

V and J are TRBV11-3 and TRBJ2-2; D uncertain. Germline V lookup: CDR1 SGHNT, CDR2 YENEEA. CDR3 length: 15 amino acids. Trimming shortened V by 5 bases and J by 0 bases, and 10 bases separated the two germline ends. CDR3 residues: CASSLQTTNTGELFF. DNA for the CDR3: TGTGCCAGCAGCCTTCAGACGACGAACACCGGGGAGCTGTTTTTT.

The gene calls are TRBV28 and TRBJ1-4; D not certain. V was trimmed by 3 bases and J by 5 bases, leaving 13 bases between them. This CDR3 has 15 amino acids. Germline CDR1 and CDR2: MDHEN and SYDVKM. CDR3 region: CASSFWSGRNEKLFF. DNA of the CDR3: TGTGCCAGCAGTTTTTGGTCAGGCCGGAATGAAAAACTGTTTTTT. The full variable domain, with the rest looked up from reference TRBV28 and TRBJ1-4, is DVKVTQSSRYLVKRTGEKVFLECVQDMDHENMFWYRQDPGLGLRLIYFSYDVKMKEKGDIPEGYSVSREKKERFSLILESASTNQTSMYLCASSFWSGRNEKLFFGSGTQLSVL.

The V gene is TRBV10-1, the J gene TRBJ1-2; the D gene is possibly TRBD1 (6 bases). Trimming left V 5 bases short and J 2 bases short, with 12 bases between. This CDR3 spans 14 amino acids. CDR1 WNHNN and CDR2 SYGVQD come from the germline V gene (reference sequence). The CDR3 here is CASSSGTTNYGYTF. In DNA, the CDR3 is TGCGCCAGCAGTTCCGGGACAACCAACTATGGCTACACCTTC.

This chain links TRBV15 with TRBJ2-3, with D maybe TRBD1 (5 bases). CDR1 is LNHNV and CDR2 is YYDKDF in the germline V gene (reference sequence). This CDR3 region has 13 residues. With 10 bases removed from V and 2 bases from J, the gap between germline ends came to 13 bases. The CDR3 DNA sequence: TGTGCCATCCTTACAGGATACACAGATACGCAGTATTTT. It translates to CAILTGYTDTQYF.